This TCR beta chain came from a study of cytomegalovirus exposure and HLA in healthy donors. V gave up 3 bases and J gave up 1 base; unmatched junction bases: 2. The CDR3 consists of 14 residues. From germline, CDR1 is MNHEY and CDR2 SMNVEV (reference sequence). Participants comprised healthy donors of bone marrow. Notes on this clone: The antigen is unknown.

Findings and caveats of the study: Later, an analysis showed that TCR beta chains associated with HLA were more clonally expanded than others that were equally common.

13 Jbeta primers and 60 Vbeta primers were used for the PCR. Assay used: immunoSEQ multiplex PCR; TCRdb lists only in-frame clones, some missing. The sample comprises 100,000 or so clones, 70% to 85% of which are singletons, and about a tenth rests with the top ten. The chain employs TRBV27 and TRBJ1-1; the match to TRBD1 covers 7 bases. The sample was PBMCs. The receptor comes from a man aged 40-49 years in good health and CMV-seropositive. The CDR3 here is CASSLGQRNTEAFF. CDR3 DNA sequence: TGTGCCAGCAGTTTGGGACAGCGGAACACTGAAGCTTTCTTT.